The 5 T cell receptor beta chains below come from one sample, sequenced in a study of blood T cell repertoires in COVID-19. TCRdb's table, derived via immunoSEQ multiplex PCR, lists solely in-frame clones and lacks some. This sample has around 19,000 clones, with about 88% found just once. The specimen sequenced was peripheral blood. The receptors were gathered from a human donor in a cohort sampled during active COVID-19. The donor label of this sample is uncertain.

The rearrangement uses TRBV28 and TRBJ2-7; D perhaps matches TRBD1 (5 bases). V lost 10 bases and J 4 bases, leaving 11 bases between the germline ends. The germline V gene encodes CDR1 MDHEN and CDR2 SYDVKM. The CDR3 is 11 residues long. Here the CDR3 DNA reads TGTGCCACCCGCAGGGATTACGAGCAGTACTTC. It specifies CATRRDYEQYF.

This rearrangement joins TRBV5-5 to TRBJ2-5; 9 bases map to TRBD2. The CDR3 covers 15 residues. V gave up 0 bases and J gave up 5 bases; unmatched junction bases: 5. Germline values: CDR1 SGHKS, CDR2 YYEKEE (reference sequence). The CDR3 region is CASSLGSGSGETQYF. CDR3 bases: TGTGCCAGCAGCTTGGGTAGCGGGAGTGGGGAGACCCAGTACTTC. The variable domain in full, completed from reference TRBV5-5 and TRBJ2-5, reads DAGVTQSPTHLIKTRGQQVTLRCSPISGHKSVSWYQQVLGQGPQFIFQYYEKEERGRGNFPDRFSARQFPNYSSELNVNALLLGDSALYLCASSLGSGSGETQYFGPGTRLLVL.

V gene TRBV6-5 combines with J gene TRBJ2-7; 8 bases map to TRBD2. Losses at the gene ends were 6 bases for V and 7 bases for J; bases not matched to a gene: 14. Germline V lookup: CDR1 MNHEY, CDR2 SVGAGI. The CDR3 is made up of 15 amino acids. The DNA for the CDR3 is TGTGCCAGCAGCCGAAATCTAGCGGGCGGGTGGGAGCAGTACTTC. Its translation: CASSRNLAGGWEQYF.

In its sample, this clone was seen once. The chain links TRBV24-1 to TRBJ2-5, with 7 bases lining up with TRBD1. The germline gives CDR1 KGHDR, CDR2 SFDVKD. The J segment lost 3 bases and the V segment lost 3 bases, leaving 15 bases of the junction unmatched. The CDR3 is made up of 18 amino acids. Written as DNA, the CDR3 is TGTGCCACCAGTGATCGACCCGGTAGGGGCAGGGGGAAAGAGACCCAGTACTTC. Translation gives CATSDRPGRGRGKETQYF.

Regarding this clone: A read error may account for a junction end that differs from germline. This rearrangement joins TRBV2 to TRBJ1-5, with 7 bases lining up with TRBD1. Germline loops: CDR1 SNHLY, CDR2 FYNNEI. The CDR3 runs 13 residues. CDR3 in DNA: TGTGCCAGCAGCGAAGACAGGGATCAGCCCCAGCATTTT. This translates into CASSEDRDQPQHF.